The source of this T cell receptor beta chain is a study of cytomegalovirus exposure and HLA in healthy donors. Study-level background: Approximately 85 million unique TCRs from HLA-typed donors were held in an early data release.

The primer mix had 60 Vbeta and 13 Jbeta primers. Sequencing used immunoSEQ multiplex PCR; TCRdb keeps in-frame clones, though not all of them. The sample has approximately 150,000 clones, just under 80% seen once; the top ten hold 5.5% to 7.5%. The CDR3 totals 14 residues. The germline V gene encodes CDR1 LNHDA and CDR2 SQIVND (reference sequence). The ends were cut back, 5 bases at V and 7 bases at J, with 14 bases in the middle. This clone turned up a few times. The sequencing input was PBMCs. The TCR was taken from a woman aged 40 to 50 in good health and CMV-seropositive. The V call is TRBV19, the J call TRBJ2-2; TRBD1 might be the D (6 bases). CDR3 protein: CASSRDKTNGELFF. In DNA, the CDR3 is TGTGCCAGTAGTCGGGACAAGACGAACGGGGAGCTGTTTTTT. Filled out from reference TRBV19 and TRBJ2-2, the complete variable domain reads DGGITQSPKYLFRKEGQNVTLSCEQNLNHDAMYWYRQDPGQGLRLIYYSQIVNDFQKGDIAEGYSVSREKKESFPLTVTSAQKNPTAFYLCASSRDKTNGELFFGEGSRLTVL.